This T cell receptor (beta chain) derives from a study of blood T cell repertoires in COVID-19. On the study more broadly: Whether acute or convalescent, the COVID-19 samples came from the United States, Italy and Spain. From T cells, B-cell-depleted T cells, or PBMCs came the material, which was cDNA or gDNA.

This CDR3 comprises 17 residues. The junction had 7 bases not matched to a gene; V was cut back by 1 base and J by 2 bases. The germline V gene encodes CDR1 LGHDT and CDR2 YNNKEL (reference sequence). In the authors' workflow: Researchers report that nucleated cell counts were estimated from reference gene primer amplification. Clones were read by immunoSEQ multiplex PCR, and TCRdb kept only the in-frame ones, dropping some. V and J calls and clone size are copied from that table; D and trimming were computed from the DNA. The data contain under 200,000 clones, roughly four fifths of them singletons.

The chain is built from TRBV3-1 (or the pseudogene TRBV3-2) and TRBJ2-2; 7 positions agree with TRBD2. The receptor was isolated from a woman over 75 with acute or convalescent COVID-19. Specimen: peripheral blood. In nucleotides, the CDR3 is TGTGCCAGCAGCCAAGCTGTTTCTAGCGGAAACACCGGGGAGCTGTTTTTT. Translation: CASSQAVSSGNTGELFF.